The 9 T cell receptor beta chains below were found in one sample sequenced in a study of blood T cells in healthy people across ages (dated by TCRdb to the mid-2010s). Library creation used 5' RACE. The listed sequencing device is Illumina HiSeq 2500. A second roughly 6 to 12 cycle PCR used a sample-barcoded 5' primer and a J-beta primer mix. TCRdb reprocessed the public reads (quality trimming at Q25 with fastp, clone calling with MiXCR) and kept in-frame beta chains. Rows matching on CDR3 protein sequence are summarized as one entry with the most common DNA and genes. For this sample there are roughly 830,000 distinct CDR3 sequences; 62% appear just once. The ten top clones hold 28% of the sample. The sample taken for sequencing was blood. The source of these receptors is a man aged 30 to 45 in good health.

The rearrangement uses TRBV6-2 or TRBV6-3 and TRBJ2-4; D ambiguous. Germline CDR1 and CDR2: MNHEY and SVGEGT. The CDR3 sequence is 16 residues long. The V end lost 0 bases, the J end lost 0 bases, and 9 bases lay between the germline ends. CDR3 DNA sequence: TGTGCCAGCAGTTACTCGTGGGCCCTAGCCAAAAACATTCAGTACTTC. Its translation: CASSYSWALAKNIQYF.

The chain combines TRBV20-1 with TRBJ1-2, with D unclear. CDR3 length: 15 residues. The V end was cut by 0 bases, the J end by 0 bases, with 11 bases between. Germline CDR1 is DFQATT and CDR2 is SNEGSKA (reference sequence). CDR3 DNA: TGCAGTGCTAGAGATCCCGGCAGCCCTAACTATGGCTACACCTTC. This encodes CSARDPGSPNYGYTF.

The chain recombines TRBV4-3 with TRBJ2-7; TRBD2 matches at 7 bases. Germline V gene sequence: CDR1 LGHNA, CDR2 YSLEER. This CDR3 is 14 amino acids long. V was clipped by 1 base and J by 6 bases; unmatched bases: 6. In nucleotides, the CDR3 is TGCGCCAGCAGCCAAGGCGAGGGAGGGAGCGAGCAGTACTTC. Protein product: CASSQGEGGSEQYF.

The CDR3 sequence: CASSGQVFVRGYTF. The DNA of the CDR3 is TGTGCCAGCAGTGGACAGGTTTTCGTCAGGGGCTACACCTTC. The chain has TRBV28 and TRBJ1-2, with 7 bases aligning to TRBD1. Looked up from germline, CDR1 is MDHEN and CDR2 is SYDVKM. The CDR3 length is 14 residues. Trimming at V came to 5 bases and at J to 8 bases, leaving 11 bases not matched to a gene.

The chain uses TRBV6-6 and TRBJ2-7; D remains unclear. Germline V gene lookup returns CDR1 MNHNY and CDR2 SVGAGI (reference sequence). Trimming took 11 bases from V and 6 from J, leaving 17 bases between them. The CDR3 loop spans 12 amino acids. CDR3 region: CAAGPPGTEQYF. DNA of the CDR3: TGTGCCGCCGGGCCTCCTGGTACCGAGCAGTACTTC.

This clonotype was observed a handful of times. The chain recombines TRBV30 with TRBJ2-7; the D is unclear. V was pared by 2 bases and J by 4 bases, with 6 bases between. CDR3 size: 11 residues. Germline V CDR1 and CDR2: GTSNPN, SVGIG (reference sequence). CDR3 nucleotides: TGTGCCTGGAGTTATAGATACGAGCAGTACTTC. Translating it yields CAWSYRYEQYF.

The V gene is TRBV6-5, the J gene TRBJ2-1; 10 bases match TRBD1. Losses at the gene ends were 6 bases for V and 5 bases for J; bases not matched to a gene: 7. CDR3 length: 15 amino acids. Germline V gives CDR1 MNHEY, CDR2 SVGAGI. The CDR3 region has the DNA TGTGCCAGCAGCTCCGGGACAGGGGCAAACAATGAGCAGTTCTTC. It is translated as CASSSGTGANNEQFF.

This rearrangement joins TRBV28 to TRBJ1-1; the D gene is possibly TRBD1 (6 bases). The CDR3 loop spans 14 amino acids. Germline lookup yields CDR1 MDHEN and CDR2 SYDVKM. With 3 bases removed from V and 4 bases from J, the gap between germline ends came to 12 bases. The CDR3 nucleotides read TGTGCCAGCAGTTTCGGGGGGGCGGGCACTGAAGCTTTCTTT. Protein sequence: CASSFGGAGTEAFF.

V gene TRBV29-1 combines with J gene TRBJ2-7, with a possible D match to TRBD1 (5 bases). Germline lookup yields CDR1 SQVTM and CDR2 ANQGSEA. CDR3 length: 15 residues. The V and J ends lost 0 bases and 3 bases respectively, with 15 bases between them. This CDR3 reads CSVEDLTGEVYEQYF. CDR3 DNA sequence: TGCAGCGTTGAAGATCTTACAGGAGAAGTCTACGAGCAGTACTTC.